This TCR beta chain is from a study of cytomegalovirus exposure and HLA in healthy donors. Looking at the study overall: Prior work identified 117 million unique TCR beta sequences in roughly 180 million T cells. Findings and caveats of the study: An observed cluster of highly shared sequence variants was recorded as a likely sequencing artifact. TCR beta sequences reportedly predicted most subjects' HLA-A and HLA-B alleles accurately.

The CDR3 is 14 residues long. Trimming took 2 bases from V and 3 from J, leaving 10 bases between them. Germline V gene lookup returns CDR1 KGHSH and CDR2 LQKENI. PCR amplification relied on 60 Vbeta primers (plus 13 Jbeta primers). The method was immunoSEQ multiplex PCR; TCRdb's version includes in-frame clones alone and lacks a portion of them. The sample has over 100,000 clones, 8.5% seen once; the top ten hold 5% to 6%. This clone occurred once. Its antigen is unknown. Sequenced: PBMCs. This chain joins TRBV18 and TRBJ1-2; TRBD1 is a possible D gene (5 bases). The origin of this receptor is a middle-aged man in good health and CMV-seronegative. The CDR3 bases are TGTGCCAGCTCACCAGGCAGGGAGGACTATGGCTACACCTTC. It encodes CASSPGREDYGYTF.